The clone carrying this T cell receptor beta chain was seen repeatedly, ten times or more. Its target is not known. These data originate in a study of T cells in Graves' hyperthyroidism and ophthalmopathy. RNA transcripts yielded amplified TCR beta CDR3 regions. The study used the HTBI primer set for a first-round RT-PCR of the TCR CDR3. One entry per CDR3 protein results from TCRdb running MiXCR on the multiplex PCR reads. This sample yields over 350,000 distinct CDR3 sequences, of which about 15% are seen a single time; roughly an eighth belongs to the top ten. Study results and caveats: Appearing also in blood were most of the thyroid clonotypes expanded above 0.001. Ophthalmopathy onset followed model prediction by a median approximately 6.2 months.

The origin of this receptor is a man between 18 and 29 years old with Graves' ophthalmopathy. The sequencing input was blood.

CDR3 nucleotide sequence: TGTGCCAGCAGCCCCGGGCACAGCTCTTGGAATGAGCAGTTCTTC. Protein sequence: CASSPGHSSWNEQFF. The chain couples TRBV7-2 to TRBJ2-1; D remains unclear. This CDR3 spans 15 amino acids. Germline assignment: CDR1 SGHTA and CDR2 FQGNSA. V was cut by 5 bases and J by 7 bases, with 18 bases left in between.